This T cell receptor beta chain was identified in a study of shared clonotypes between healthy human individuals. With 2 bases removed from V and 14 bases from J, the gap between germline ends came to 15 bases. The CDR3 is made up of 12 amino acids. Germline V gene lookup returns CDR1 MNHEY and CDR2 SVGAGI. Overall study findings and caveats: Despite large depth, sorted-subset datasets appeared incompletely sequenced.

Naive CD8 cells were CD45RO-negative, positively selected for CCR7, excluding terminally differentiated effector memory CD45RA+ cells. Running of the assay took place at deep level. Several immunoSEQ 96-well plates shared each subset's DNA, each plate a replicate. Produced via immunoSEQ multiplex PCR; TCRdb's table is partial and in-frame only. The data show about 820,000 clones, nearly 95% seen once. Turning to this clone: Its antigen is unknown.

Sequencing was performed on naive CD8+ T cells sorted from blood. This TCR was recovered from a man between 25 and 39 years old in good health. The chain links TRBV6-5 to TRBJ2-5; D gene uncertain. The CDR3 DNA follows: TGTGCCAGCAGTTACGCCCCCCCGCTCCTATACTTC. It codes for CASSYAPPLLYF.